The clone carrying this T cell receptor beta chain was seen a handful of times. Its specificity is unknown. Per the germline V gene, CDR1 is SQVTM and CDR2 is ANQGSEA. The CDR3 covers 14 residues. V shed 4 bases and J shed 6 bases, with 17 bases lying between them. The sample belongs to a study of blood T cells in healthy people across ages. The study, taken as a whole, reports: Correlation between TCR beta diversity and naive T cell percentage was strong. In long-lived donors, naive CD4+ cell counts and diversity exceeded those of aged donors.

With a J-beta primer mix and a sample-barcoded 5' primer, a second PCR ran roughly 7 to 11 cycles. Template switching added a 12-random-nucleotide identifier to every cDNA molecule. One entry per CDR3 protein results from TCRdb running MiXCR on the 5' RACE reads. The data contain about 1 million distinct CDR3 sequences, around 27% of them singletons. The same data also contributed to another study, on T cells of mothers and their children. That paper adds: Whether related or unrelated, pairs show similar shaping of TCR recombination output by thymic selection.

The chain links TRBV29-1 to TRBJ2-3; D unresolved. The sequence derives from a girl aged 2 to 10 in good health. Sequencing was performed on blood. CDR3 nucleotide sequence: TGCAGCGTTGCGCAGGCCTCATTCGGGGATACGCAGTATTTT. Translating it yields CSVAQASFGDTQYF.